One and the same sample provided the 10 T cell receptor beta chains below, sequenced in a study of T cell changes during pregnancy in multiple sclerosis. Sequenced by immunoSEQ multiplex PCR; TCRdb stores in-frame clones only, minus some. The top ten hold roughly 1.3% of the sample, which has about 68,000 clones, roughly 94% seen once. The sample here was peripheral blood, taken in the second trimester of pregnancy. Receptors were obtained from a female donor in good health, enrolled as a control in a pregnancy study.

The CDR3 sequence: CASSTLSGTGIEETQYF. As DNA, the CDR3 is TGTGCCAGCAGTACCTTATCCGGGACAGGGATTGAAGAGACCCAGTACTTC. The chain couples TRBV27 to TRBJ2-5; TRBD1 agrees at 9 bases. Germline V gives CDR1 MNHEY, CDR2 SMNVEV (reference sequence). The CDR3 length is 17 residues. J gave up 3 bases and V 5 bases, and 13 bases lay outside the gene matches.

V gene TRBV10-3 combines with J gene TRBJ2-5, with 8 bases that match TRBD2. V lost 0 bases and J lost 5; bases outside the gene matches: 20. Per the germline V gene, CDR1 is ENHRY and CDR2 is SYGVKD. CDR3 size: 20 residues. The CDR3 loop is CAISESRGATAGVSGETQYF. The DNA of the CDR3 is TGTGCCATCAGTGAGTCGAGAGGGGCGACAGCGGGAGTGAGCGGGGAGACCCAGTACTTC.

The rearrangement joins TRBV5-1 to TRBJ2-1; the D gene is possibly TRBD2 (6 bases). Germline V gene data show CDR1 as SGHRS and CDR2 as YFSETQ. The ends were cut back, 5 bases at V and 4 bases at J, with 16 bases in the middle. The CDR3 covers 15 residues. CDR3 DNA: TGCGCCAGCAGGGAATCAAGCGGGTCGTACAATGAGCAGTTCTTC. Residues: CASRESSGSYNEQFF.

There are a few counts of this clone. The J gene is TRBJ2-2, the V gene TRBV2; the D gene is possibly TRBD1 (8 bases). Germline V gene data show CDR1 as SNHLY and CDR2 as FYNNEI. Trimming took 9 bases from V and 1 from J, leaving 12 bases between them. This CDR3 has 14 amino acids. In DNA form, the CDR3 reads TGTGCCAGACAGGGGGGGCGGAACACCGGGGAGCTGTTTTTT. It codes for CARQGGRNTGELFF. Combining the CDR3 with reference TRBV2 and TRBJ2-2 gives the whole variable domain EPEVTQTPSHQVTQMGQEVILRCVPISNHLYFYWYRQILGQKVEFLVSFYNNEISEKSEIFDDQFSVERPDGSNFTLKIRSTKLEDSAMYFCARQGGRNTGELFFGEGSRLTVL.

This CDR3 reads CSISGTGSDYGYTF. DNA for the CDR3: TGCAGCATATCCGGGACAGGGAGTGACTATGGCTACACCTTC. The chain uses TRBV29-1 and TRBJ1-2; 9 bases map to TRBD1. After removal of 8 bases from V and 3 bases from J, the junction contained 10 bases not matched to a gene. This CDR3 comprises 14 residues. Germline V gene sequence: CDR1 SQVTM, CDR2 ANQGSEA.

The V call is TRBV7-8, the J call TRBJ2-7; 7 nucleotides agree with TRBD1. Trimming cost V 4 bases and J 0 bases; bases outside gene matches: 3. Germline CDR1 is SGHVS and CDR2 is FQNEAQ. This CDR3 is built from 14 residues. CDR3 protein: CASSSRQGSYEQYF. CDR3 DNA: TGTGCCAGCAGCTCCCGACAGGGCTCCTACGAGCAGTACTTC.

This clone showed up just once. The J gene is TRBJ1-5, the V gene TRBV28; 12 bases match TRBD1. In germline, CDR1 is MDHEN, CDR2 SYDVKM. Losses at the gene ends were 3 bases for V and 6 bases for J; bases not matched to a gene: 3. The CDR3 loop spans 15 amino acids. The CDR3 region has the DNA TGTGCCAGCAGTTTCCGGGACAGGGGGCTTCAGCCCCAGCATTTT. It translates to CASSFRDRGLQPQHF.

This chain connects TRBV5-8 to TRBJ2-7, with 9 bases aligning to TRBD1. The J segment lost 3 bases and the V segment lost 4 bases, leaving 8 bases of the junction unmatched. Germline V gives CDR1 SGHTS, CDR2 YDEGEE. The CDR3 runs 15 residues. CDR3 amino acids: CASSLETGGFYEQYF. CDR3 bases: TGTGCCAGCAGCCTTGAAACAGGGGGCTTCTACGAGCAGTACTTC.

CDR3 loop: CASSPEGGTGTYEQYF. The CDR3 nucleotides are TGCGCCAGCAGCCCGGAGGGGGGGACAGGGACCTACGAGCAGTACTTC. The chain employs TRBV5-1 and TRBJ2-7; 9 positions agree with TRBD1. The CDR3 sequence is 16 residues long. Germline CDR1 and CDR2: SGHRS and YFSETQ. Trimming removed 4 bases from V and 2 bases from J; junction bases left unmatched: 10.

The chain uses TRBV7-2 and TRBJ1-1, with TRBD1 matching 9 bases. V was clipped by 6 bases and J by 11 bases; unmatched bases: 7. CDR1 is SGHTA and CDR2 is FQGNSA in the germline V gene. The CDR3 runs 12 residues. CDR3 nucleotides: TGTGCCAGCAGTTTTACCGGACAGGGGGCTTTCTTT. This translates into CASSFTGQGAFF.